Below, 11 T cell receptor beta chains from the same sample are listed, as sequenced in a study of blood T cells in healthy people across ages. A J-beta primer mix and a sample-barcoded 5' primer were used in a second PCR of roughly 7 to 12 cycles. TCRdb itself ran the 5' RACE reads through MiXCR, one entry per CDR3 protein. The sample lists 2 million or so distinct CDR3 sequences, around 48% occurring once. Material for sequencing was blood. The receptor set was obtained from a woman aged 40-49 years in good health.

The V gene is TRBV3-1, the J gene TRBJ1-6; D gene ambiguous. The germline CDR1 and CDR2 sequences are LGHDT and YNNKEL (reference sequence). V was cut by 1 base and J by 7 bases, with 8 bases left in between. The CDR3 loop spans 14 amino acids. The CDR3 sequence is CASSQVWTNSPLHF. The CDR3 coding sequence is TGTGCCAGCAGCCAAGTCTGGACGAATTCACCCCTCCACTTT.

This clonotype was seen only a few times. The chain has TRBV12-3 or TRBV12-4 and TRBJ2-7; 7 bases are shared with TRBD2. The CDR3 consists of 13 residues. Trimming cost V 7 bases and J 2 bases; bases outside gene matches: 5. Here the CDR3 DNA reads TGTGCCAGCACTGGGGGGGGAGCCTACGAGCAGTACTTC. Translated, it gives CASTGGGAYEQYF.

About this clonotype itself: A much more abundant neighbour one base away suggests this may be a read error. The gene calls are TRBV28 and TRBJ2-1; D gene unclear. Germline values: CDR1 MDHEN, CDR2 SYDVKM. Deletions cut 5 bases from V and 10 bases from J, with 15 bases between. The CDR3 is 13 residues long. The CDR3 DNA is TGTGCCAGCAGTGCTACATGGATGGGGGAGCAGTTCTTC. Translated, it gives CASSATWMGEQFF.

The chain employs TRBV9 and TRBJ2-3; 10 bases line up with TRBD2. With 4 bases clipped from V and 6 bases from J, the junction kept 17 bases outside the gene matches. The CDR3 sequence is 18 residues long. Germline V gene sequence: CDR1 SGDLS, CDR2 YYNGEE. The CDR3 DNA sequence: TGTGCCAGCAGCCAACTACCCATCTCTAGCGGGGGCCCCGATACGCAGTATTTT. It translates to CASSQLPISSGGPDTQYF.

This chain joins TRBV3-1 and TRBJ1-2, with TRBD1 matching over 8 bases. This CDR3 has 14 amino acids. The J segment lost 3 bases and the V segment lost 6 bases, leaving 6 bases of the junction unmatched. CDR1 LGHDT and CDR2 YNNKEL come from the germline V gene (reference sequence). DNA of the CDR3: TGTGCCAGCAGAAACAGGGGGACTCACTATGGCTACACCTTC. It translates to CASRNRGTHYGYTF.

J is TRBJ1-6 and V is TRBV3-1; 7 nucleotides match TRBD1. The CDR3 runs to 14 residues. CDR1 and CDR2 (germline): LGHDT, YNNKEL (reference sequence). Unmatched junction bases numbered 11, after V lost 9 bases and J lost 9 bases. Here the CDR3 reads CASSDRDQSSPLHF. For the CDR3, the DNA is TGTGCCAGTTCAGACAGGGATCAGAGTTCACCCCTCCACTTT.

The chain recombines TRBV12-3 or TRBV12-4 with TRBJ1-4, with unresolved D. V was trimmed by 4 bases and J by 7 bases, leaving 13 bases between them. This CDR3 is 14 amino acids long. The CDR3 spells CASSSAGSGEKLFF. For the CDR3, the DNA is TGTGCCAGCAGTTCCGCGGGGTCGGGTGAAAAACTGTTTTTT.

V and J are TRBV3-1 and TRBJ2-1, with a possible D match to TRBD2 (5 bases). Germline values: CDR1 LGHDT, CDR2 YNNKEL (reference sequence). The CDR3 sequence is 14 residues long. Trimming removed 4 bases at V and 6 bases at J, with 13 bases between. In DNA form, the CDR3 reads TGTGCCAGCAGCCCTCGGACTCGCGTCAATGAGCAGTTCTTC. It codes for CASSPRTRVNEQFF.

This sequence joins TRBV4-3 and TRBJ2-1; 13 bases match TRBD2. Germline lookup yields CDR1 LGHNA and CDR2 YSLEER. This CDR3 comprises 18 residues. J was trimmed by 5 bases and V by 0 bases; bases with no gene match: 7. The CDR3 nucleotides read TGCGCCAGCAGCCAAGATCGAGGACTAGCGGGGGAAAACAATGAGCAGTTCTTC. Protein sequence: CASSQDRGLAGENNEQFF.

The CDR3 loop reads CSARDPQTDTQYF. CDR3 coding DNA: TGCAGTGCTAGAGATCCACAGACCGATACGCAGTATTTT. The genes are TRBV20-1 and TRBJ2-3; D remains ambiguous. V was cut by 0 bases and J by 6 bases, with 10 bases left in between. This CDR3 is 13 amino acids long. The germline CDR1 and CDR2 sequences are DFQATT and SNEGSKA (reference sequence).

V is TRBV7-9 and J is TRBJ2-3, with D possibly matching TRBD1 (6 bases). Trimming removed 5 bases at V and 2 bases at J, with 29 bases between. The CDR3 is made up of 20 amino acids. The germline V gene encodes CDR1 SEHNR and CDR2 FQNEAQ (reference sequence). CDR3 protein: CASSPILFWTATNPTDTQYF. CDR3 sequence (DNA): TGTGCCAGCAGCCCGATACTCTTTTGGACAGCCACTAATCCCACAGATACGCAGTATTTT. Full variable domain (outside the CDR3, taken from reference TRBV7-9 and TRBJ2-3): DTGVSQNPRHKITKRGQNVTFRCDPISEHNRLYWYRQTLGQGPEFLTYFQNEAQLEKSRLLSDRFSAERPKGSFSTLEIQRTEQGDSAMYLCASSPILFWTATNPTDTQYFGPGTRLTVL.